This T cell receptor beta chain was sequenced in a study of metastatic and nonmetastatic thyroid tumors (dated by TCRdb to 2018 to 2020). Broadly, across the study: Repertoires from peripheral blood and from tumor or nodule tissue samples of malignant and benign thyroid patients were compared. Broad study findings and their caveats: In both blood and tumor samples, TCR beta diversity was reported to be significantly higher in malignant tumors than in benign nodules.

Libraries were constructed by PCR. The instrument given in TCRdb is Illumina HiSeq 4000. High-throughput sequencing was used to profile the CDR3 region of the TCR beta-chain in every patient. As for the original processing: The researchers built a classifier to tell apart papillary thyroid cancer patients with distant metastasis, based on CDR3 differences among clinicopathological groups. The Shannon index was used to measure repertoire diversity, and the Morisita-Horn index was used to measure how similar tumor and blood repertoires were. TCRdb reprocessed the public reads (quality trimming at Q25 with fastp, clone calling with MiXCR) and kept in-frame beta chains. The V and J calls, along with clone size, are taken from TCRdb and not from the paper's own processing. The table for this sample lists roughly 5,900 clones; 20% to 30% of them were counted only once. Of the sample, over 8.5% falls within the top ten clones.

No patient had received any treatment before thyroid surgery. Using T-cell receptor beta sequencing, the study looked back at clinical samples from patients collected from about 2011 to 2018. This clone has a single count. The target of this receptor is not known. Base quality data are lacking; no much larger clone is found one base away. One read provides weak support. The sequence was collected from a male donor with papillary thyroid cancer or a benign thyroid nodule (not recorded which). Some clones in this sample may be carry-over from other donors' samples. Sample: adjacent normal tissue.

CDR3 protein: CASSLDGGLGEQYF. The DNA sequence is given as TGTGCCAGCAGTTTAGACGGAGGACTAGGTGAGCAGTACTTC. The sequence joins TRBV27 to TRBJ2-7; 7 bases in the middle match TRBD2. Reading from cysteine to phenylalanine, the CDR3 counts 14 amino acids. Of the read, only the CDR3 DNA is kept; its 42 bases are in frame from base 1. Via the germline V gene (reference sequence), CDR1 is MNHEY and CDR2 SMNVEV. Trimming removed 2 bases from V and 7 bases from J; the gene matches leave 8 bases unexplained.